Here is one TCR beta chain with its context. The sample is drawn from a study of OX40 agonist ivuxolimab in advanced cancers. Clones were read by immunoSEQ multiplex PCR, and TCRdb kept only the in-frame ones, dropping some. Counted here are 50,000 to 70,000 clones, about nine tenths occurring once; the ten biggest clones make up 0.37%. The CDR3 extends over 16 amino acids. J lost 3 bases, V lost 1 base, and 5 bases had no gene match. The germline CDR1 and CDR2 sequences are MGHRA and YSYEKL. Sequenced here: CD4+ or CD8+ T cells sorted from blood, sampled in a trial of the OX40 agonist ivuxolimab. The gene calls are TRBV4-1 and TRBJ2-1; 8 bases are shared with TRBD1. The TCR originated in an adult with an advanced solid tumor such as melanoma, head and neck, liver or kidney cancer. CDR3 sequence: CASSQAQGANYNEQFF. DNA for the CDR3: TGCGCCAGCAGCCAAGCGCAGGGGGCAAACTACAATGAGCAGTTCTTC.